This T cell receptor beta chain was identified during a study of CD8 T cells in Susac syndrome (dated by TCRdb to between 2018 and 2021). With respect to the entire study: Of the Susac syndrome patients who were sequenced, over five had clinically active disease and roughly eight were in clinical remission. At the time of blood withdrawal, Susac syndrome patients were either therapy-naive, taking corticosteroids (with some also receiving IVIg), or on IVIg alone. Repertoire sequencing was used to test whether CD8+ T cell activation and differentiation in Susac syndrome was antigen driven. CD8+ T cell repertoire clonality was compared between some 12 healthy donors, around 14 Susac syndrome patients and around 15 multiple sclerosis patients. Study-level results and caveats: Susac syndrome CD8+ repertoires showed clonal expansion, highest in CD8+ TEMRA cells and greater in clinically active than remitting patients. Some 17 Susac-specific public clones were identified in the total CD8+ repertoire, and 5 or 6 Susac-specific public clones were identified in the CD8+ TEMRA repertoire. The number of individuals in the TCR sequencing and HLA analysis was acknowledged as relatively small.

RNA was extracted using the RNeasy kit, and roughly 0.5 to 1 microgram was reverse transcribed with random hexamers. The immunoSEQ multiplex PCR assay, which covers 54 Vbeta and 13 Jbeta segments, was used to amplify TCR beta CDR3 regions. To correct PCR amplification bias, a synthetic template baseline was used for both primer optimization and computational correction. In the original analysis: Only productive sequences were kept, with reads annotated to V, D and J genes according to IMGT and analyzed in immunoSEQ Analyzer. Clonality was calculated as one minus the Shannon entropy normalized by log2 of the number of productive unique sequences. For each patient and control, public and private clones were evaluated within the 100 most prevalent clones. Susac-specific clones were defined as absent from healthy and MS cohorts, about 1,100 published viral clones and other ImmuneACCESS disease sequences. TCRdb reanalyzed the raw reads on its own, using fastp at Q25 for trimming and MiXCR for clone calling, and kept in-frame beta chains. Merged by CDR3 protein, the rows form single entries marked with the most common genes and DNA. The V and J calls follow TCRdb's processing rather than the paper's. The sample data list 100,000 to 110,000 distinct CDR3 sequences, and 95% of these were observed just once. The top ten clones comprise 0.25% to 0.35% of the sample.

High-throughput TCR beta sequencing profiled peripheral blood CD8+ and CD4+ T cells from healthy donors, Susac syndrome patients and multiple sclerosis patients. The Susac syndrome patients fulfilled recently defined diagnostic criteria for definite or probable disease. Bulk CD8+ and CD4+ T cells were purified magnetically by negative isolation, whereas CD8+ TEMRA cells were enriched by FACS. Blood was drawn into EDTA tubes, processed within 24 hours, and PBMCs were isolated by density gradient centrifugation. PBMCs intended for TCR sequencing were frozen in liquid nitrogen and were later thawed in a 37 degrees C water bath. Purity of sorted or isolated CD4+, CD8+ and CD8+ TEMRA cells was at least 90%. As regards this clonotype: Its antigen specificity is not known. The sample holds no much larger clone one base away, and base qualities are not on file.

Sequencing input: CD8+ T cells from PBMCs. This receptor was obtained from a human donor with Susac syndrome.

At the DNA level, the sequence is TGCAGCCCTCAGGGTGGGGGGCAGACCCAGTACTTC. It translates as CSPQGGGQTQYF. The chain was built from TRBV20-1 and TRBJ2-5; the D element might be TRBD1 or TRBD2, as each aligns at 6 bases. CDR1 and CDR2 were assigned from the germline V gene (reference sequence) as DFQATT and SNEGSKA. CDR3 length: 12 amino acids, cysteine to phenylalanine. The kept DNA is CDR3 alone, 36 bases in frame from the first base.